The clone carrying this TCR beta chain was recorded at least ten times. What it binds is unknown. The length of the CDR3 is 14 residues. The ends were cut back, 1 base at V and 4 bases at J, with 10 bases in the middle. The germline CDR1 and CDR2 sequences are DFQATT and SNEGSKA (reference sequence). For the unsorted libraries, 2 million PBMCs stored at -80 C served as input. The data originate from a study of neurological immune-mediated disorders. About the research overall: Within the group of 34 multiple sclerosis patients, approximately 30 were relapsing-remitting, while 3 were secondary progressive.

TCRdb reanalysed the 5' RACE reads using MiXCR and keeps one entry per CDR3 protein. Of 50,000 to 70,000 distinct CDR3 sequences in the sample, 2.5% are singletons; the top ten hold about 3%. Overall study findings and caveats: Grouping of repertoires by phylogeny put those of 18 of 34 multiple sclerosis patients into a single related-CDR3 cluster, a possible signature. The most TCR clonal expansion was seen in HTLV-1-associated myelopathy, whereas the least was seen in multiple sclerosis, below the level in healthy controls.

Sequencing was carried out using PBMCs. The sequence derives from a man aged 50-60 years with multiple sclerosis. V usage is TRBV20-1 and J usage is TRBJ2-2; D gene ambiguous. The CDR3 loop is CSARGVLITGELFF. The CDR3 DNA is TGCAGTGCTAGAGGTGTACTTATCACCGGGGAGCTGTTTTTT.